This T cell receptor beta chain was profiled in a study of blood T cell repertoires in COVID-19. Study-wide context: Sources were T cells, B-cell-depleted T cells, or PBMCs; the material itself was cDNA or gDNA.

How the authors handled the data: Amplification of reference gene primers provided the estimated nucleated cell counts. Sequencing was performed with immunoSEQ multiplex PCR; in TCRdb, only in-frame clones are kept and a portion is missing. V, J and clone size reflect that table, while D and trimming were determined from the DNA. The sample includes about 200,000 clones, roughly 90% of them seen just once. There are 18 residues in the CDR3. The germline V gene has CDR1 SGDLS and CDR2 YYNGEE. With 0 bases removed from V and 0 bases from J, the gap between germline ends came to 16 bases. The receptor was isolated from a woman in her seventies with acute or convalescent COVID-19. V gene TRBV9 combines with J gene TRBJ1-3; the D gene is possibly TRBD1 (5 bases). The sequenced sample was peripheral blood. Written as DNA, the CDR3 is TGTGCCAGCAGCGTAGGTGGGGCAGCCGGTGGCTCTGGAAACACCATATATTTT. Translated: CASSVGGAAGGSGNTIYF. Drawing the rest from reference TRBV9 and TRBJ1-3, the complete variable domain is DSGVTQTPKHLITATGQRVTLRCSPRSGDLSVYWYQQSLDQGLQFLIQYYNGEERAKGNILERFSAQQFPDLHSELNLSSLELGDSALYFCASSVGGAAGGSGNTIYFGEGSWLTVV.